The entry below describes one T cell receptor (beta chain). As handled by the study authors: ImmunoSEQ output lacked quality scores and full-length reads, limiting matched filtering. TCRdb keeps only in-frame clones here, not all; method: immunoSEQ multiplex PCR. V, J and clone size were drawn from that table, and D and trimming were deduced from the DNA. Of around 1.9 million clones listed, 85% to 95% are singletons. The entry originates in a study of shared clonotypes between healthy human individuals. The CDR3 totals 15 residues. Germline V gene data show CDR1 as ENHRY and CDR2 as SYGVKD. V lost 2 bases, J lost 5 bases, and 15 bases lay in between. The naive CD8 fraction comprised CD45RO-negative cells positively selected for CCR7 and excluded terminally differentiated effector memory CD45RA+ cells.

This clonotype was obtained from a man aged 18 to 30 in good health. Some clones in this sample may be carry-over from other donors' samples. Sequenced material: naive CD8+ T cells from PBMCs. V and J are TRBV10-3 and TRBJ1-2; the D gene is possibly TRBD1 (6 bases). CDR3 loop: CAISETGAGWYGYTF. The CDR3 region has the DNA TGTGCCATCAGTGAGACGGGGGCCGGTTGGTATGGCTACACCTTC.